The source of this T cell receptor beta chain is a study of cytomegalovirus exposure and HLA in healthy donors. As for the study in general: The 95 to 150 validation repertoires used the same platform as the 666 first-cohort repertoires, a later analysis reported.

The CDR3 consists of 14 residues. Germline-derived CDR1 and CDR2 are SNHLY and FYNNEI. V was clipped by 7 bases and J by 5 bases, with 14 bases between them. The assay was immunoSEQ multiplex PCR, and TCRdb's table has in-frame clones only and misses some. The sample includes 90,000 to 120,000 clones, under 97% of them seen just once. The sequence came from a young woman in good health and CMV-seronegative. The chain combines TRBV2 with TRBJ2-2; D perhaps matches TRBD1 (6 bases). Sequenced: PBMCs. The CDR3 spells CASIGQFRTGELFF. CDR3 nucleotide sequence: TGTGCCAGCATTGGACAGTTCCGGACCGGGGAGCTGTTTTTT.